The 30 T cell receptor beta chains listed next were all sequenced from one sample in a study of T cell responses to AZD1222 COVID-19 vaccine. TCRdb keeps only in-frame clones here, not all; method: immunoSEQ multiplex PCR. Among around 130,000 clones listed, roughly nine tenths were seen once. Sequences were derived from peripheral blood, sampled 28 days after the second AZD1222 dose. The receptors come from an adult who received the AZD1222 COVID-19 vaccine.

The chain carries TRBV5-1 and TRBJ2-7; no clear D gene. The CDR3 loop spans 15 amino acids. With 0 bases removed from V and 4 bases from J, the gap between germline ends came to 14 bases. The germline V gene has CDR1 SGHRS and CDR2 YFSETQ. CDR3 residues: CASSLEASPWYEQYF. In nucleotides, the CDR3 is TGCGCCAGCAGCTTGGAAGCCTCACCGTGGTACGAGCAGTACTTC.

The chain carries TRBV6-5 and TRBJ1-1; D remains unclear. The CDR3 sequence is 13 residues long. V was pared by 5 bases and J by 1 base, with 8 bases between. The V gene's germline CDR1 is MNHEY and CDR2 SVGAGI. CDR3 amino acids: CASSNWENTEAFF. The CDR3 region has the DNA TGTGCCAGCAGTAATTGGGAGAACACTGAAGCTTTCTTT.

V usage is TRBV19 and J usage is TRBJ1-3; weak D call: TRBD1 (5 bases). Between the trimmed V and J ends, which lost 6 bases and 0 bases, there was a span of 12 bases. The CDR3 sequence is 15 residues long. Germline lookup yields CDR1 LNHDA and CDR2 SQIVND (reference sequence). The CDR3 nucleotides are TGTGCCAGTAGAATCGACAGCAACTCTGGAAACACCATATATTTT. Amino acid sequence: CASRIDSNSGNTIYF. Filled out from reference TRBV19 and TRBJ1-3, the complete variable domain reads DGGITQSPKYLFRKEGQNVTLSCEQNLNHDAMYWYRQDPGQGLRLIYYSQIVNDFQKGDIAEGYSVSREKKESFPLTVTSAQKNPTAFYLCASRIDSNSGNTIYFGEGSWLTVV.

V and J are TRBV29-1 and TRBJ1-4; maybe TRBD1 (6 bases). Germline V gene sequence: CDR1 SQVTM, CDR2 ANQGSEA. Trimming removed 4 bases at V and 7 bases at J, with 10 bases between. The length of the CDR3 is 12 residues. The CDR3 DNA is TGCAGCGTTGGAGGGGGTGGTGAAAAACTGTTTTTT. Translating it yields CSVGGGGEKLFF.

Only one count was recorded for this clone. This chain links TRBV3-1 (or the pseudogene TRBV3-2) with TRBJ1-2; D may be TRBD1 (6 bases). This CDR3 has 16 amino acids. Trimming cost V 3 bases and J 7 bases, with 21 bases left between them. Looked up from germline, CDR1 is LGHDT and CDR2 is YNNKEL (reference sequence). CDR3 in DNA: TGTGCCAGCAGCCACCCCGCTCTTGGGGGGGCAAGTGGCTACACCTTC. This codes for CASSHPALGGASGYTF.

J is TRBJ1-5 and V is TRBV6-2 or TRBV6-3; maybe TRBD1 (5 bases). Germline V lookup: CDR1 MNHEY, CDR2 SVGEGT. The V and J ends lost 2 bases and 11 bases respectively, with 10 bases between them. The CDR3 covers 12 residues. The CDR3 spells CASSYPGASQHF. The CDR3 DNA reads as TGTGCCAGCAGTTACCCCGGGGCGTCCCAGCATTTT.

This clone was counted once. The V gene is TRBV3-1 (or the pseudogene TRBV3-2), the J gene TRBJ2-3; 11 positions match TRBD2. CDR1 and CDR2 from the germline V gene are LGHDT and YNNKEL (reference sequence). The length of the CDR3 is 17 residues. The J segment lost 2 bases and the V segment lost 1 base, leaving 5 bases of the junction unmatched. The CDR3 protein is CASSQGRLAGLTDTQYF. The CDR3 DNA reads as TGTGCCAGCAGCCAAGGTCGACTAGCGGGACTCACAGATACGCAGTATTTT.

The rearrangement links TRBV30 to TRBJ2-6; D is perhaps TRBD1 (5 bases). V was clipped by 0 bases and J by 0 bases, with 12 bases between them. CDR3 size: 17 residues. CDR1 and CDR2 (germline): GTSNPN, SVGIG (reference sequence). DNA for the CDR3: TGTGCCTGGAGTGTAGCCAGGGTCTCCTCTGGGGCCAACGTCCTGACTTTC. Translating gives CAWSVARVSSGANVLTF.

V and J are TRBV7-9 and TRBJ1-6; possibly TRBD1 for D (5 bases). This CDR3 is built from 16 residues. V lost 5 bases and J lost 7, with 18 bases in between. Germline V CDR1 and CDR2: SEHNR, FQNEAQ (reference sequence). CDR3 nucleotides: TGTGCCAGCAGCCGGACATGGGCCTCGGAGAATTCACCCCTCCACTTT. As protein: CASSRTWASENSPLHF.

The V call is TRBV11-2, the J call TRBJ1-2; TRBD1 is a possible D gene (6 bases). This CDR3 is 13 amino acids long. Looked up from germline, CDR1 is SGHAT and CDR2 is FQNNGV. Trimming pared 8 bases from V and 6 bases from J, leaving 16 bases between. CDR3: CASLVMGGDGYTF. The CDR3 DNA follows: TGTGCCAGCCTCGTAATGGGGGGCGATGGCTACACCTTC.

The gene calls are TRBV3-1 (or the pseudogene TRBV3-2) and TRBJ2-1; D ambiguous. The CDR3 covers 12 residues. Germline V gene sequence: CDR1 LGHDT, CDR2 YNNKEL (reference sequence). V was clipped by 4 bases and J by 6 bases, with 7 bases between them. CDR3 in DNA: TGTGCCAGCAGCCTCCGCGTCAATGAGCAGTTCTTC. Its protein is CASSLRVNEQFF.

The rearrangement links TRBV7-9 to TRBJ1-2, with D unresolved. Germline CDR1 is SEHNR and CDR2 is FQNEAQ (reference sequence). The CDR3 contains 14 residues. Trimming pared 1 base from V and 4 bases from J, leaving 10 bases between. Written as DNA, the CDR3 is TGTGCCAGCAGCTTAGAAGTCCAATTCTATGGCTACACCTTC. This sequence encodes CASSLEVQFYGYTF.

This chain connects TRBV6-5 to TRBJ2-7; a weak D match, TRBD1 (6 bases). Germline CDR1 and CDR2: MNHEY and SVGAGI. V was shortened by 5 bases and J by 0 bases, with 14 bases between the two germline ends. CDR3 length: 15 amino acids. CDR3 bases: TGTGCCAGCAGTCGACAGGACTCCAGCTCCTACGAGCAGTACTTC. It translates to CASSRQDSSSYEQYF.

CDR3 region: CASSEGNNSPLHF. CDR3 sequence (DNA): TGTGCCAGCAGTGAAGGGAACAATTCACCCCTCCACTTT. The chain links TRBV6-1 to TRBJ1-6; D gene uncertain. Trimming took 1 base from V and 7 from J, leaving 5 bases between them. The CDR3 runs 13 residues. Germline V gene data show CDR1 as MNHNS and CDR2 as SASEGT.

This sequence joins TRBV25-1 and TRBJ2-1, with a weak D call TRBD2 (6 bases). The germline CDR1 and CDR2 sequences are MGHDK and SYGVNS. This CDR3 contains 14 residues. Trimming removed 4 bases from V and 0 bases from J, with 7 bases in between. The CDR3 loop reads CASSGGISYNEQFF. The DNA for the CDR3 is TGTGCCAGCAGTGGCGGGATCTCCTACAATGAGCAGTTCTTC.

This clone was observed once. The chain couples TRBV7-6 to TRBJ2-1; 11 nucleotides align to TRBD1. V gave up 1 base and J gave up 6 bases; unmatched junction bases: 5. This CDR3 is 16 amino acids long. Germline V gene data show CDR1 as SGHVS and CDR2 as FNYEAQ. CDR3 amino acids: CASSLGAGTGGNEQFF. The CDR3 DNA is TGTGCCAGCAGCTTAGGTGCCGGGACAGGGGGCAATGAGCAGTTCTTC.

The V gene is TRBV7-2, the J gene TRBJ1-5; 8 bases are shared with TRBD1. This CDR3 comprises 15 residues. V dropped 6 bases and J dropped 3; count of bases not matched to a gene: 7. The germline V gene has CDR1 SGHTA and CDR2 FQGNSA. In DNA form, the CDR3 reads TGTGCCAGCAGTTATACAGGGGGATACAATCAGCCCCAGCATTTT. It specifies CASSYTGGYNQPQHF.

The chain couples TRBV4-1 to TRBJ1-1, with D unclear. The CDR3 runs to 17 residues. Germline V gives CDR1 MGHRA, CDR2 YSYEKL. V was trimmed by 0 bases and J by 5 bases, leaving 19 bases between them. CDR3 sequence: CASSQDTFGGRWTEAFF. The CDR3 bases are TGCGCCAGCAGCCAAGATACATTCGGAGGCAGATGGACTGAAGCTTTCTTT.

CDR3 DNA: TGTGCCAGCAGCTTGAGCCCCGCGAATGAGCAGTTCTTC. It is translated as CASSLSPANEQFF. This sequence joins TRBV7-2 and TRBJ2-1; no definite D call. CDR3 size: 13 residues. Germline CDR1 is SGHTA and CDR2 is FQGNSA. The ends were cut back, 3 bases at V and 7 bases at J, with 10 bases in the middle.

The chain employs TRBV3-1 (or the pseudogene TRBV3-2) and TRBJ2-3, with 8 bases aligning to TRBD2. This CDR3 comprises 17 residues. V shed 4 bases and J 3 bases; nucleotides not matched to a gene: 12. Germline V lookup: CDR1 LGHDT, CDR2 YNNKEL (reference sequence). The CDR3, as DNA: TGTGCCAGCAGCCCCCGGACTAGCTCGGTTGGGACAGATACGCAGTATTTT. This codes for CASSPRTSSVGTDTQYF.

This clone was seen only a few times. The rearrangement links TRBV2 to TRBJ1-1; 10 nucleotides match TRBD1. The CDR3 runs 15 residues. Germline CDR1 reads SNHLY; CDR2 reads FYNNEI. V shed 6 bases and J 4 bases; nucleotides not matched to a gene: 8. For the CDR3, the DNA is TGTGCCAGCAGGCGGACAGGGGGAGTAGTCACTGAAGCTTTCTTT. It codes for CASRRTGGVVTEAFF.

In DNA, the CDR3 is TGTGCCAGCAGGTACCGGACTAGCGGGGGCTTGGCCCATGAGCAGTTCTTC. It specifies CASRYRTSGGLAHEQFF. The V call is TRBV11-2, the J call TRBJ2-1, with 13 bases matching TRBD2. V lost 6 bases, J lost 8 bases, and 13 bases stayed unmatched. From germline, CDR1 is SGHAT and CDR2 FQNNGV. CDR3 length: 17 amino acids.

The V gene is TRBV19, the J gene TRBJ2-1; D is uncertain. Germline V gene sequence: CDR1 LNHDA, CDR2 SQIVND (reference sequence). The CDR3 totals 13 residues. Trimming removed 1 base at V and 9 bases at J, with 10 bases between. In DNA, the CDR3 is TGTGCCAGTAGTATAGTCGGGTGGGGTGAGCAGTTCTTC. Its translation is CASSIVGWGEQFF.

A few counts support this clone. J is TRBJ2-5 and V is TRBV7-7, with a tentative D call TRBD2 (7 bases). Germline-derived CDR1 and CDR2 are SSHAT and FNYEAQ (reference sequence). The CDR3 length is 16 residues. With 1 base removed from V and 3 bases from J, the gap between germline ends came to 15 bases. The CDR3 nucleotides are TGTGCCAGCAGCTTAGGTGCGGGGGCGCGGGAAGAGACCCAGTACTTC. Its protein is CASSLGAGAREETQYF.

This chain uses TRBV10-1 with TRBJ1-6; D uncertain. The CDR3 loop spans 13 amino acids. CDR1 and CDR2 (germline): WNHNN, SYGVQD (reference sequence). Trimming pared 7 bases from V and 8 bases from J, leaving 12 bases between. CDR3: CASNGLRDSPLHF. In nucleotides, the CDR3 is TGCGCCAGCAACGGCCTACGGGATTCACCCCTCCACTTT.

This chain links TRBV6-5 with TRBJ1-1; D may be TRBD1 (5 bases). The CDR3 covers 15 residues. Trimming took 11 bases from V and 0 from J, leaving 19 bases between them. Germline V gene sequence: CDR1 MNHEY, CDR2 SVGAGI. CDR3 in DNA: TGTGCCGGGTGGGAGGGGCCTATCATGAACACTGAAGCTTTCTTT. Protein: CAGWEGPIMNTEAFF.

The chain couples TRBV6-5 to TRBJ2-7; TRBD2 matches at 11 bases. V lost 4 bases to trimming and J lost 3 bases; unmatched junction nucleotides: 5. This CDR3 comprises 15 residues. Germline V gene data show CDR1 as MNHEY and CDR2 as SVGAGI. The DNA of the CDR3 is TGTGCCAGCAGTTTCCTAGCGGGAGGCGTCTACGAGCAGTACTTC. Translation: CASSFLAGGVYEQYF.

V and J are TRBV27 and TRBJ1-1; tentatively, D is TRBD1 (6 bases). Germline CDR1 MNHEY, CDR2 SMNVEV (reference sequence). V was pared by 0 bases and J by 11 bases, with 19 bases between. The CDR3 length is 15 residues. The CDR3 DNA sequence: TGTGCCAGCAGTTTATCTGTAGGGACACCCGGGACGGCTTTCTTT. It yields the protein CASSLSVGTPGTAFF.

This clone was counted once. The chain is built from TRBV9 and TRBJ1-1; D unresolved. This CDR3 has 15 amino acids. Per the germline V gene, CDR1 is SGDLS and CDR2 is YYNGEE. V was pared by 2 bases and J by 1 base, with 12 bases between. CDR3 sequence: CASSVQVGRNTEAFF. CDR3 nucleotides: TGTGCCAGCAGCGTTCAGGTGGGGAGGAACACTGAAGCTTTCTTT.

This clone was seen only a few times. The chain links TRBV2 to TRBJ1-5; a weak D match, TRBD1 (6 bases). V shed 3 bases and J shed 6 bases, with 18 bases lying between them. Germline loops: CDR1 SNHLY, CDR2 FYNNEI. The CDR3 has 16 amino acids. CDR3 protein: CASSEGGPGVGQPQHF. The CDR3 DNA reads as TGTGCCAGCAGTGAGGGGGGGCCAGGGGTAGGTCAGCCCCAGCATTTT.